Shown below are 17 T cell receptor beta chains from a single sample sequenced in a study of CD8+ T cells in alopecia areata. Treatment noted: oral pan-JAK inhibitor, 5-10 mg twice daily. RNA extraction was followed by reverse transcription into cDNA, which acted as the sequencing template. The assay was immunoSEQ multiplex PCR, and TCRdb's table has in-frame clones only and misses some. The data show fewer than 250,000 clones, about three fifths seen once. Sequencing was performed on CD4+ T cells sorted from blood, taken between weeks 49 and 50, from a patient treated with tofacitinib. The receptors derive from a human donor with alopecia areata.

The chain uses TRBV4-2 and TRBJ2-7; D assignment may be TRBD1 or TRBD2 (6 bases each). Trimming removed 2 bases at V and 6 bases at J, with 17 bases between. The CDR3 runs to 15 residues. The germline V gene has CDR1 LGHNA and CDR2 YNFKEQ. The CDR3 sequence: CASSQLPLGGSEQYF. The CDR3 DNA is TGTGCCAGCAGCCAACTTCCGCTAGGGGGGTCCGAGCAGTACTTC.

This sequence joins TRBV10-2 and TRBJ2-2, with D perhaps TRBD2 (6 bases). CDR1 and CDR2 from the germline V gene are WSHSY and SAAADI. The V gene lost 3 bases and the J gene lost 7 bases, with 12 bases spanning the gap. The CDR3 contains 14 residues. In DNA form, the CDR3 reads TGCGCCAGCAGTGAACTAGCCTCGGGCGGGGAGCTGTTTTTT. Its protein product is CASSELASGGELFF.

A few counts support this clone. This chain connects TRBV14 to TRBJ2-1, with TRBD2 matching over 7 bases. CDR3 length equals 16 residues. Trimming removed 1 base from V and 6 bases from J; junction bases left unmatched: 9. Germline CDR1 reads SGHDN; CDR2 reads FVKESK. The CDR3 DNA reads TGTGCCAGCAGCCAAGCTTGGACTAGGTCCGTCAATGAGCAGTTCTTC. As protein: CASSQAWTRSVNEQFF.

This clone was detected once. The genes are TRBV5-1 and TRBJ1-1; no firm D call. The CDR3 runs to 13 residues. Looked up from germline, CDR1 is SGHRS and CDR2 is YFSETQ. Trimming removed 0 bases from V and 2 bases from J, with 5 bases in between. The CDR3 loop is CASSLAPNTEAFF. The CDR3 DNA reads TGCGCCAGCAGCTTGGCACCTAACACTGAAGCTTTCTTT.

This CDR3 is CAWSRQPATNEKLFF. The CDR3 region has the DNA TGTGCCTGGAGTCGACAGCCTGCAACTAATGAAAAACTGTTTTTT. The chain employs TRBV30 and TRBJ1-4; a possible D gene is TRBD1 (5 bases). The CDR3 loop spans 15 amino acids. V gave up 2 bases and J gave up 0 bases, with 10 bases separating them. CDR1 is GTSNPN and CDR2 is SVGIG in the germline V gene (reference sequence).

This chain uses TRBV7-9 with TRBJ1-6; D perhaps matches TRBD1 (5 bases). V lost 5 bases and J lost 6, with 11 bases in between. CDR3 length equals 14 residues. Germline V gives CDR1 SEHNR, CDR2 FQNEAQ (reference sequence). The CDR3 nucleotides read TGTGCCAGCAGCACAGACAGCTCTAATTCACCCCTCCACTTT. As protein: CASSTDSSNSPLHF.

J is TRBJ2-1 and V is TRBV9; D might be TRBD2 (6 bases). The CDR3 is 16 amino acids. Germline lookup yields CDR1 SGDLS and CDR2 YYNGEE. V lost 4 bases and J 2 bases, leaving 16 bases between the germline ends. This CDR3 is CASSFHGTATYNEQFF. The CDR3 DNA sequence: TGTGCCAGCAGCTTCCATGGGACTGCCACCTACAATGAGCAGTTCTTC.

This clone has only a few counts. This chain uses TRBV4-1 with TRBJ2-6; D is possibly TRBD2 (6 bases). The CDR3 totals 17 residues. The ends were cut back, 0 bases at V and 0 bases at J, with 9 bases in the middle. CDR1 is MGHRA, CDR2 YSYEKL, per germline. CDR3 bases: TGCGCCAGCAGCCAAGATCGGAGGGCCTCTGGGGCCAACGTCCTGACTTTC. Translating it yields CASSQDRRASGANVLTF.

The chain employs TRBV30 and TRBJ2-1; D is possibly TRBD1 (5 bases). The V end was cut by 3 bases, the J end by 15 bases, with 18 bases between. The CDR3 totals 12 residues. Germline values: CDR1 GTSNPN, CDR2 SVGIG (reference sequence). CDR3 DNA sequence: TGTGCCTGGAGCCCCCGGCAGGGTTTATCGTTCTTC. Encoded protein: CAWSPRQGLSFF.

The table lists this clone with a count of one. The chain combines TRBV20-1 with TRBJ2-5; the D is unclear. Trimming took 7 bases from V and 2 from J, leaving 8 bases between them. CDR3 size: 11 residues. Germline values: CDR1 DFQATT, CDR2 SNEGSKA (reference sequence). Written as DNA, the CDR3 is TGCAGTGTAAAGGTTCAAGAGACCCAGTACTTC. It encodes CSVKVQETQYF.

The V gene is TRBV21-1, the J gene TRBJ1-1. TRBV21-1 is a pseudogene. The CDR3 loop spans 15 amino acids. CDR3: CASSKLDLRCTEAFF. The CDR3 bases are TGTGCCAGCAGCAAACTGGACCTACGTTGCACTGAAGCTTTCTTT.

This clone was found a few times. The chain is built from TRBV30 and TRBJ2-2, with D possibly called TRBD1 or TRBD2 (5 bases each). CDR1 and CDR2 (germline): GTSNPN, SVGIG (reference sequence). The ends were cut back, 5 bases at V and 5 bases at J, with 24 bases in the middle. CDR3 size: 17 residues. The CDR3 DNA is TGTGCCTGGGGTGGTCAGGGACGCGGAGCTCGTACCGGGGAGCTGTTTTTT. Translated: CAWGGQGRGARTGELFF.

The V gene is TRBV15, the J gene TRBJ1-4; the D gene is possibly TRBD1 (6 bases). Germline V gives CDR1 LNHNV, CDR2 YYDKDF (reference sequence). Trimming shortened V by 4 bases and J by 5 bases, and 14 bases separated the two germline ends. This CDR3 spans 15 amino acids. The CDR3 coding sequence is TGTGCCACCAGCACATCGGGCAGGGGAAATGAAAAACTGTTTTTT. Translated, it gives CATSTSGRGNEKLFF.

The chain has TRBV11-2 and TRBJ1-4, with D unresolved. CDR3 length: 13 amino acids. V lost 3 bases and J 8 bases, leaving 10 bases between the germline ends. Germline V gene data show CDR1 as SGHAT and CDR2 as FQNNGV. The CDR3 region is CASSFGSREKLFF. The CDR3 coding sequence is TGTGCCAGCAGCTTTGGCAGTAGGGAAAAACTGTTTTTT.

The V call is TRBV4-3, the J call TRBJ2-3, with D uncertain. Germline assignment: CDR1 LGHNA and CDR2 YSLEER. The CDR3 is made up of 15 amino acids. V was pared by 0 bases and J by 6 bases, with 13 bases between. The CDR3 is CASSQEDAQADTQYF. The CDR3 DNA follows: TGCGCCAGCAGCCAAGAGGACGCCCAGGCGGATACGCAGTATTTT.

This clone showed up just once. The chain links TRBV28 to TRBJ2-6, with D perhaps matching TRBD2 (6 bases). The CDR3 length is 15 residues. Germline values: CDR1 MDHEN, CDR2 SYDVKM. Deletions cut 5 bases from V and 2 bases from J, with 10 bases between. CDR3: CASSTAGTGANVLTF. The CDR3 nucleotides read TGTGCCAGCAGTACGGCGGGGACTGGGGCCAACGTCCTGACTTTC.

The chain employs TRBV11-3 and TRBJ1-2; TRBD1 matches at 9 bases. The germline V gene has CDR1 SGHNT and CDR2 YENEEA. V trimming: 5 bases; J trimming: 4 bases; junction bases outside the gene matches: 2. This CDR3 contains 13 residues. The CDR3 sequence is CASSQGQGYGYTF. CDR3 DNA sequence: TGTGCCAGCAGCCAGGGACAGGGCTATGGCTACACCTTC. The full variable domain, rest sourced from reference TRBV11-3 and TRBJ1-2, is EAGVVQSPRYKIIEKKQPVAFWCNPISGHNTLYWYLQNLGQGPELLIRYENEEAVDDSQLPKDRFSAERLKGVDSTLKIQPAELGDSAVYLCASSQGQGYGYTFGSGTRLTVV.